These 27 T cell receptor beta chains came from one sample sequenced in a study of early T cells in non-severe SARS-CoV-2 infection. TCRdb reanalysed the 5' RACE reads using MiXCR and keeps one entry per CDR3 protein. The sample holds approximately 100,000 distinct CDR3 sequences, 14% seen once. Sequenced input: whole blood. These TCRs come from an adult who was a healthcare worker with PCR-confirmed SARS-CoV-2 infection or an uninfected control (not recorded which).

This clonotype was picked up one time. The CDR3 does not close with the conserved phenylalanine or tryptophan, likely indicating a read error. This chain links TRBV11-1 with TRBJ1-1, with unresolved D. The germline V gene has CDR1 SGHAT and CDR2 FQDESV (reference sequence). This CDR3 has 13 residues. Trimming pared 1 base from V and 3 bases from J, leaving 6 bases between. The CDR3 DNA reads as TGTGCCAGCAGCTTAGAACCAGACACTGAAGCTTTCCTT. It is translated as CASSLEPDTEAFL.

The V and J genes are TRBV20-1 and TRBJ2-7; D not certain. Trimming left V 0 bases short and J 2 bases short, with 14 bases between. CDR3 length: 15 amino acids. CDR1 is DFQATT and CDR2 is SNEGSKA in the germline V gene (reference sequence). This chain's CDR3 is CSARDDKQSTYEQYF. CDR3 sequence (DNA): TGCAGTGCTAGAGATGACAAACAGAGTACCTACGAGCAGTACTTC.

This clonotype was seen only a few times. This rearrangement joins TRBV4-1 to TRBJ2-7; D is undetermined. Per germline, CDR1 MGHRA and CDR2 YSYEKL. Trimming removed 0 bases at V and 2 bases at J, with 5 bases between. The CDR3 runs to 13 residues. CDR3 nucleotides: TGCGCCAGCAGCCAAGAGGAAACCTACGAGCAGTACTTC. This encodes CASSQEETYEQYF.

V usage is TRBV12-3 or TRBV12-4 and J usage is TRBJ1-4; D gene uncertain. The CDR3 consists of 15 residues. V gave up 6 bases and J gave up 7 bases, with 18 bases separating them. The CDR3 is CASSSKGLGIEKLFF. DNA for the CDR3: TGTGCCAGCAGCTCAAAAGGTCTTGGTATTGAAAAACTGTTTTTT.

This clonotype was counted only a few times. The J gene is TRBJ2-7, the V gene TRBV9; D not certain. V gave up 3 bases and J gave up 2 bases, with 12 bases separating them. Per germline, CDR1 SGDLS and CDR2 YYNGEE. CDR3 length: 14 amino acids. CDR3 nucleotides: TGTGCCAGCAGCGCCGGTGGGGTCCCCTACGAGCAGTACTTC. It translates to CASSAGGVPYEQYF.

This clonotype has just a few counts. The V gene is TRBV28, the J gene TRBJ1-2, with 8 bases matching TRBD1. This CDR3 has 13 amino acids. The ends lost 5 bases at V and 8 bases at J; junction bases unmatched: 7. The germline V gene has CDR1 MDHEN and CDR2 SYDVKM. CDR3 residues: CASSQDRVGGYTF. Written as DNA, the CDR3 is TGTGCCAGCAGTCAGGACAGGGTCGGCGGCTACACCTTC.

Worth noting for this clonotype: A read error may produce the germline difference seen at one junction end. The chain carries TRBV10-3 and TRBJ1-6; 10 bases line up with TRBD1. The V gene's germline CDR1 is ENHRY and CDR2 SYGVKD. This CDR3 region has 16 residues. The CDR3 loop is CGISDRQGAANSPLHF. For the CDR3, the DNA is TGTGGCATCAGTGATAGACAGGGGGCAGCGAATTCACCCCTCCACTTT.

This clonotype occurred a few times. The V and J genes are TRBV27 and TRBJ1-5, with 7 bases identical to TRBD1. V gave up 5 bases and J gave up 1 base; unmatched junction bases: 5. From germline, CDR1 is MNHEY and CDR2 SMNVEV (reference sequence). The CDR3 has 15 residues. CDR3 DNA: TGTGCCAGCAGTATTTCCAGGGGGAGCAATCAGCCCCAGCATTTT. Amino acid sequence: CASSISRGSNQPQHF.

This clonotype was observed a handful of times. The rearrangement uses TRBV29-1 and TRBJ1-1; TRBD1 agrees at 9 bases. Germline values: CDR1 SQVTM, CDR2 ANQGSEA. This CDR3 has 12 amino acids. The trim removed 6 bases at V and 4 bases at J, leaving 3 bases unmatched. This CDR3 is CSVWDRATEAFF. The CDR3 bases are TGCAGCGTGTGGGACAGGGCCACTGAAGCTTTCTTT. Complete variable domain (other parts from reference TRBV29-1 and TRBJ1-1): SAVISQKPSRDICQRGTSLTIQCQVDSQVTMMFWYRQQPGQSLTLIATANQGSEATYESGFVIDKFPISRPNLTFSTLTVSNMSPEDSSIYLCSVWDRATEAFFGQGTRLTVV.

This clonotype was observed at least ten times. V usage is TRBV7-2 and J usage is TRBJ1-5; TRBD1 matches 7 bases. The V and J ends lost 1 base and 5 bases, in that order; junction bases with no gene match: 5. The CDR3 runs 15 residues. Germline V gives CDR1 SGHTA, CDR2 FQGNSA. The CDR3 DNA follows: TGTGCCAGCAGCTTAGAACAGGGGAATTATCAGCCCCAGCATTTT. Translating gives CASSLEQGNYQPQHF.

The table lists this clonotype with a few counts. This sequence joins TRBV6-4 and TRBJ2-1, with TRBD1 matching over 10 bases. From germline, CDR1 is MRHNA and CDR2 SNTAGT. J lost 6 bases, V lost 0 bases, and 5 bases had no gene match. The length of the CDR3 is 16 residues. Written as DNA, the CDR3 is TGTGCCAGCAGTGACTCCGGGACAGGGGTTACCAATGAGCAGTTCTTC. As protein: CASSDSGTGVTNEQFF.

The chain combines TRBV24-1 with TRBJ1-5; unclear D gene. The CDR3 contains 12 residues. The germline V and J ends were trimmed by 5 bases and 3 bases, with 4 bases remaining between them. The germline V gene has CDR1 KGHDR and CDR2 SFDVKD. The CDR3 sequence: CATSADNQPQHF. DNA of the CDR3: TGTGCCACCAGTGCCGACAATCAGCCCCAGCATTTT.

There are a few counts of this clonotype. The genes are TRBV19 and TRBJ2-3; 9 bases line up with TRBD2. This CDR3 comprises 16 residues. V lost 3 bases to trimming and J lost 2 bases; unmatched junction nucleotides: 6. In germline, CDR1 is LNHDA, CDR2 SQIVND (reference sequence). The CDR3, as DNA: TGTGCCAGTAGTATGACAGCGGGGGGATACACAGATACGCAGTATTTT. It encodes CASSMTAGGYTDTQYF.

This clonotype was detected only a few times. The chain employs TRBV18 and TRBJ1-6; no firm D call. Germline CDR1 is KGHSH and CDR2 is LQKENI. The CDR3 covers 14 residues. Trimming pared 3 bases from V and 3 bases from J, leaving 6 bases between. As DNA, the CDR3 is TGTGCCAGCTCACCTGCCCTCTATAATTCACCCCTCCACTTT. Its translation is CASSPALYNSPLHF.

This clonotype occurred many times. This chain joins TRBV18 and TRBJ2-1, with 15 bases that match TRBD2. V shed 2 bases, J shed 9 bases, and the junction held 5 bases outside the gene matches. From germline, CDR1 is KGHSH and CDR2 LQKENI. The CDR3 covers 16 residues. The CDR3 spells CASSPWTSGGVSEQFF. DNA for the CDR3: TGTGCCAGCTCACCATGGACTAGCGGGGGGGTTTCTGAGCAGTTCTTC.

There are a few counts of this clonotype. The chain is built from TRBV10-3 and TRBJ2-7; unclear D gene. This CDR3 comprises 14 residues. Germline assignment: CDR1 ENHRY and CDR2 SYGVKD. V lost 4 bases and J 5 bases, leaving 15 bases between the germline ends. The CDR3 loop reads CAISGDALENEQYF. CDR3 nucleotide sequence: TGTGCCATCAGTGGAGACGCTCTAGAGAACGAGCAGTACTTC.

The CDR3: CASSWDGPTQYF. CDR3 DNA sequence: TGTGCCAGCAGCTGGGACGGTCCTACGCAGTATTTT. This rearrangement joins TRBV7-3 to TRBJ2-3; the D call may be TRBD1 or TRBD2 (5 bases each). The V gene's germline CDR1 is SGHTA and CDR2 FQGTGA. The CDR3 spans 12 residues. V lost 4 bases and J 8 bases, leaving 10 bases between the germline ends.

V usage is TRBV6-2 or TRBV6-3 and J usage is TRBJ2-7; D call uncertain. The germline gives CDR1 MNHEY, CDR2 SVGEGT. With 0 bases removed from V and 6 bases from J, the gap between germline ends came to 12 bases. The CDR3 contains 14 residues. Written as DNA, the CDR3 is TGTGCCAGCAGTTACTCGGATTGGGGAAGCGAGCAGTACTTC. It specifies CASSYSDWGSEQYF.

This clonotype was seen only a few times. As DNA, the CDR3 is TGTGCCAGCAGCGGACTAGAAAGTCGGGTAGATACGCAGTATTTT. This sequence encodes CASSGLESRVDTQYF. The V gene is TRBV28, the J gene TRBJ2-3; TRBD2 agrees at 7 bases. J lost 5 bases, V lost 6 bases, and 11 bases had no gene match. CDR1 is MDHEN and CDR2 is SYDVKM in the germline V gene. The CDR3 covers 15 residues.

J is TRBJ1-1 and V is TRBV12-3 or TRBV12-4; D is uncertain. With 4 bases removed from V and 0 bases from J, the gap between germline ends came to 12 bases. The CDR3 runs 15 residues. CDR3 nucleotides: TGTGCCAGCAGTTCCCGGAGAGGGATGAACACTGAAGCTTTCTTT. Translation gives CASSSRRGMNTEAFF.

This clonotype was recorded at least ten times. The chain carries TRBV18 and TRBJ2-3; D call uncertain. V was trimmed by 0 bases and J by 7 bases, leaving 8 bases between them. The germline V gene has CDR1 KGHSH and CDR2 LQKENI. The CDR3 covers 13 residues. The CDR3 DNA sequence: TGTGCCAGCTCACCACCGGTTTTCTATACGCAGTATTTT. Residues: CASSPPVFYTQYF.

Concerning this clonotype: This sequence may be a read error, since a much larger clone differs from it by one base. This sequence joins TRBV6-2 or TRBV6-3 and TRBJ2-3; the match to TRBD2 covers 11 bases. There are 18 residues in the CDR3. J gave up 4 bases and V 5 bases, and 14 bases lay outside the gene matches. Germline CDR1 MNHEY, CDR2 SVGEGT. The CDR3 DNA sequence: TGTGCCAGCAGTCCTAATAATAGACTAGCGGGATTCGCAGATACGCAGTATTTT. Residues: CASSPNNRLAGFADTQYF.

The J gene is TRBJ2-2, the V gene TRBV30; D is possibly TRBD2 (5 bases). The germline V gene encodes CDR1 GTSNPN and CDR2 SVGIG (reference sequence). The CDR3 runs to 13 residues. V lost 0 bases and J 6 bases, leaving 8 bases between the germline ends. The CDR3: CAWSVYGAGELFF. The CDR3 DNA is TGTGCCTGGAGTGTATACGGGGCCGGGGAGCTGTTTTTT.

In this sample, this clonotype turned up a few times. The chain is built from TRBV6-1 and TRBJ2-7, with 8 positions matching TRBD2. With V trimmed by 7 bases and J by 2 bases, 10 bases remained unmatched. From germline, CDR1 is MNHNS and CDR2 SASEGT. The CDR3 length is 15 residues. This CDR3 is CASTSSLAGAYEQYF. The CDR3 region has the DNA TGTGCCAGCACCTCGTCCCTAGCGGGTGCCTACGAGCAGTACTTC.

The V and J genes are TRBV7-6 and TRBJ1-1; 8 nucleotides agree with TRBD1. This CDR3 is 13 amino acids long. Germline trimming cut 2 bases from V and 6 bases from J; bases unmatched to any gene: 2. The germline V gene encodes CDR1 SGHVS and CDR2 FNYEAQ. As DNA, the CDR3 is TGTGCCAGCAGCTTACAACAGGGGGCTGAAGCTTTCTTT. It encodes CASSLQQGAEAFF.

The V call is TRBV20-1, the J call TRBJ1-1; weak D call: TRBD1 (5 bases). The CDR3 has 13 amino acids. Trimming left V 5 bases short and J 0 bases short, with 10 bases between. CDR1 is DFQATT, CDR2 SNEGSKA, per germline (reference sequence). CDR3 DNA sequence: TGCAGTGCTCCTGACAGCGTGAACACTGAAGCTTTCTTT. It specifies CSAPDSVNTEAFF.

The genes are TRBV11-3 and TRBJ1-1; 7 bases align to TRBD1. V gave up 0 bases and J gave up 7 bases; unmatched junction bases: 11. The CDR3 runs to 16 residues. CDR1 and CDR2 (germline): SGHNT, YENEEA. In DNA, the CDR3 is TGTGCCAGCAGCTTAGATGGGAGACAGGGAAGCATTGAAGCTTTCTTT. It encodes CASSLDGRQGSIEAFF.